These T cell receptor beta chains were read from a single sample in a study of regulatory T cells in long-lasting Graves disease. A single record per CDR3 protein comes from TCRdb applying MiXCR to the multiplex PCR reads. The data contain more than 350,000 distinct CDR3 sequences, under 25% of them singletons. The specimen was peripheral blood mononuclear cells (PBMCs), collected when the disease was refractory, from a patient treated with antithyroid drugs. The receptors stem from a female donor with Graves disease. The conserved cysteine and the conserved F or W are not part of the CDR3 here. A D gene is named only where the DNA matches it firmly. The size of a clone is reported for some rows only, either as once, few or many, or as a class for expanded clones.

ASSLVGGGISPEAF . TRBV7-9 . 14 TRBJ1-1
ASSAGTSGKVELF TRBD2 TRBV5-1 many 13 TRBJ2-2
ASSIDLSGIYTGELF TRBD2 TRBV19 few 15 TRBJ2-2
ASSSVLGLRDTQY . TRBV7-9 . 13 TRBJ2-3
ASRLSGTGGTEAF TRBD1 TRBV27 many 13 TRBJ1-1
ASYDRNEQF . TRBV2 few 9 TRBJ2-1
ASSISGSYEQY TRBD2 TRBV28 many 11 TRBJ2-7
ASSSNEGQGDEQY TRBD1 TRBV7-3 many 13 TRBJ2-7
ASSEGGPTDTQY TRBD2 TRBV9 few 12 TRBJ2-3
ASSPYRERSEAF . TRBV28 . 12 TRBJ1-1
ATRLPMPGTGCGTGELF TRBD1 TRBV24-1 few 17 TRBJ2-2
ASTQGPDTQY . TRBV10-2 few 10 TRBJ2-3
ASSSLSKSSYEQY . TRBV6-1 many 13 TRBJ2-7
ASSYRDRGREQY TRBD1 TRBV12-3/TRBV12-4 many 12 TRBJ2-7
ASSTRQFNQPQH . TRBV19 . 12 TRBJ1-5
ASSPSGIMETQY TRBD2 TRBV27 . 12 TRBJ2-5
ASLTGTQETQY TRBD1 TRBV6-1 many 11 TRBJ2-5
ASSRVGGVYEKLF . TRBV7-9 few 13 TRBJ1-4
ASSPSTGLNYGYT TRBD1 TRBV6-1 few 13 TRBJ1-2
ASSLYGVSSYEQY . TRBV28 many 13 TRBJ2-7
AWSLPRVLPGQETQY . TRBV30 once 15 TRBJ2-5
ASTWGVEKLF . TRBV2 many 10 TRBJ1-4
ATSDRWETQY . TRBV24-1 . 10 TRBJ2-5
ASSPWEYNEQF . TRBV3-1 . 11 TRBJ2-1
ASSRDRGLAGANVLT TRBD1 TRBV27 . 15 TRBJ2-6
ASSSAGGAYEQY TRBD2 TRBV27 many 12 TRBJ2-7
ASSTGQVYEQY TRBD1 TRBV5-4 . 11 TRBJ2-7
ATSDEEGYYGYT . TRBV15 many 12 TRBJ1-2
ASSKTRTSGETQY TRBD2 TRBV9 . 13 TRBJ2-5
ASSQGPGNTIY . TRBV3-1 few 11 TRBJ1-3
SARVPQQGSNSPLH TRBD1 TRBV20-1 few 14 TRBJ1-6
ASGEGGNEKLF . TRBV5-1 many 11 TRBJ1-4
ASSLTVGLQETQY . TRBV28 many 13 TRBJ2-5
ASSQVSGGEKLF . TRBV5-6 many 12 TRBJ1-4
ASSVYQADTQY . TRBV12-3/TRBV12-4 few 11 TRBJ2-3
ASAARGYNEQF . TRBV28 . 11 TRBJ2-1